This T cell receptor beta chain was obtained from a study of T cell clonotyping in hematopoietic cell transplantation. Study-level findings and limits: Cells were unsorted, so CD4 and CD8 contributions were not separated.

Germline lookup yields CDR1 SGHVS and CDR2 FQNEAQ. The CDR3 totals 13 residues. Deletions cut 2 bases from V and 7 bases from J, with 12 bases between. Stated time point: recipient sample about 28 days before transplant, after cytoreduction. The count of this clone is one. Antigen specificity is unknown. Measured with immunoSEQ multiplex PCR; TCRdb has only the in-frame clones, and not every one. The data hold some 11,000 clones, with roughly 90% observed a single time. Sequencing used peripheral blood mononuclear cells, obtained before stem cell transplant. The origin of this receptor is a woman aged 40 to 50 with acute myeloid leukemia. Some clones in this sample may be carry-over from other donors' samples. The chain carries TRBV7-8 and TRBJ2-7; D may be TRBD2 (6 bases). CDR3 nucleotide sequence: TGTGCCAGCAGCTTATTCGAAGCGGGTGAGCAGTACTTC. Amino acid sequence: CASSLFEAGEQYF.